These 7 T cell receptor beta chains came from one sample sequenced in a study of OX40 agonist ivuxolimab in advanced cancers. TCRdb's table, derived via immunoSEQ multiplex PCR, lists solely in-frame clones and lacks some. The table shows some 90,000 clones, with 91% occurring only once. The sample here was CD4+ or CD8+ T cells sorted from blood, taken in a trial of the OX40 agonist ivuxolimab. The receptors originated from an adult with an advanced solid tumor such as melanoma, head and neck, liver or kidney cancer.

This chain connects TRBV19 to TRBJ2-7; TRBD2 is a possible D gene (6 bases). CDR1 LNHDA and CDR2 SQIVND come from the germline V gene (reference sequence). This CDR3 has 14 residues. V dropped 3 bases and J dropped 3 bases, with 12 bases sitting between them. In DNA form, the CDR3 reads TGTGCCAGTAGTATCGGAGGGGAGTACTACGAGCAGTACTTC. Protein product: CASSIGGEYYEQYF.

This clone was counted a single time. The V and J genes are TRBV11-2 and TRBJ2-5; TRBD1 might be the D (5 bases). The CDR3 runs 12 residues. V was pared by 2 bases and J by 10 bases, with 11 bases between. CDR1 is SGHAT and CDR2 is FQNNGV in the germline V gene. CDR3 sequence (DNA): TGTGCCAGCAGCTTATTAGGGGTACTCCAGTACTTC. Encoded protein: CASSLLGVLQYF.

The chain uses TRBV30 and TRBJ2-3; no reliable D call. The V end was cut by 3 bases, the J end by 0 bases, with 10 bases between. The CDR3 has 14 amino acids. CDR1 is GTSNPN, CDR2 SVGIG, per germline (reference sequence). The CDR3, as DNA: TGTGCCTGGAGCCGACAAACTAGCACAGATACGCAGTATTTT. It encodes CAWSRQTSTDTQYF.

J is TRBJ1-2 and V is TRBV27, with D unresolved. Trimming took 3 bases from V and 5 from J, leaving 13 bases between them. CDR1 and CDR2 (germline): MNHEY, SMNVEV (reference sequence). The length of the CDR3 is 14 residues. The CDR3 nucleotides are TGTGCCAGCAGTTTTGCAGGCTCGGAATATGGCTACACCTTC. Translating gives CASSFAGSEYGYTF.

The V call is TRBV30, the J call TRBJ1-4; D is unclear. Germline V gives CDR1 GTSNPN, CDR2 SVGIG (reference sequence). The CDR3 loop spans 13 amino acids. Trimming left V 1 base short and J 11 bases short, with 14 bases between. For the CDR3, the DNA is TGTGCCTGGAGTGGGTCCGGGGAGAGGAAACTGTTTTTT. Translation gives CAWSGSGERKLFF.

This chain joins TRBV1 and TRBJ1-5. TRBV1 is given as a pseudogene. This CDR3 spans 11 amino acids. CDR3 in DNA: TGCACCAGCAGCCTTCCCCGACCCCAGCATTTT. Protein sequence: CTSSLPRPQHF.

This clone appeared once. J is TRBJ2-5 and V is TRBV18; the D gene could be TRBD1 or TRBD2 (6 bases each). The germline CDR1 and CDR2 sequences are KGHSH and LQKENI. The CDR3 extends over 16 amino acids. V gave up 2 bases and J gave up 2 bases, with 15 bases separating them. The CDR3 DNA sequence: TGTGCCAGCTCACCAAGCAGTTTAGGGGGGCAAGAGACCCAGTACTTC. Residues: CASSPSSLGGQETQYF. The full variable domain, rest sourced from reference TRBV18 and TRBJ2-5, is NAGVMQNPRHLVRRRGQEARLRCSPMKGHSHVYWYRQLPEEGLKFMVYLQKENIIDESGMPKERFSAEFPKEGPSILRIQQVVRGDSAAYFCASSPSSLGGQETQYFGPGTRLLVL.